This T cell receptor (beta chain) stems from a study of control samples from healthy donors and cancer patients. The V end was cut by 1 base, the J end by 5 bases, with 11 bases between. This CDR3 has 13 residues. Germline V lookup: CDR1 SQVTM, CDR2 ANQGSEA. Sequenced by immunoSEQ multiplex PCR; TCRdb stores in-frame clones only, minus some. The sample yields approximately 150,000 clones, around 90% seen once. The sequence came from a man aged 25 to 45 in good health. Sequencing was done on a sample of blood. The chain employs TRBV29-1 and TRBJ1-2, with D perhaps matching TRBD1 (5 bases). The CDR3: CSVEGGARYGYTF. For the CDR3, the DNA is TGCAGCGTTGAAGGGGGCGCACGGTATGGCTACACCTTC.